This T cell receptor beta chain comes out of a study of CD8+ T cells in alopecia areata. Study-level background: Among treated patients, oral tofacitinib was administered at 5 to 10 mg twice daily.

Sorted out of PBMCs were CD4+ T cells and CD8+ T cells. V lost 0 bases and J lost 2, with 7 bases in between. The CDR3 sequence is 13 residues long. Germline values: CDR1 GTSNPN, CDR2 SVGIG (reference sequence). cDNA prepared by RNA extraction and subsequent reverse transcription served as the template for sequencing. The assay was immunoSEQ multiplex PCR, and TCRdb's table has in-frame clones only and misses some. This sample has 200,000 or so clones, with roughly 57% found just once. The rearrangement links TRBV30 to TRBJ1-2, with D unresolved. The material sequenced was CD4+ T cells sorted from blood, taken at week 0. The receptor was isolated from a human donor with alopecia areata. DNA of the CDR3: TGTGCCTGGAGTGTAGCCCCGAACTATGGCTACACCTTC. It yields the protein CAWSVAPNYGYTF. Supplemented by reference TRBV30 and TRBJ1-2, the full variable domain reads SQTIHQWPATLVQPVGSPLSLECTVEGTSNPNLYWYRQAAGRGLQLLFYSVGIGQISSEVPQNLSASRPQDRQFILSSKKLLLSDSGFYLCAWSVAPNYGYTFGSGTRLTVV.